This T cell receptor (beta chain) was identified in a study of blood T cell repertoires in COVID-19. Study-level background: Specimens from acute and convalescent COVID-19 originated in the United States, Italy and Spain.

Original handling: Reference gene primers were amplified, and this amplification served to estimate nucleated cell counts. Clones were sequenced by immunoSEQ multiplex PCR, and TCRdb holds only the in-frame ones, with some missing. From that table come the V and J calls and clone size; the DNA was used to work out D and trimming. Among around 80,000 clones listed, about four fifths were seen once. The CDR3 covers 16 residues. CDR1 is LGHNA and CDR2 is YNFKEQ in the germline V gene. Trimming cost V 10 bases and J 3 bases; bases outside gene matches: 8. The chain links TRBV4-2 to TRBJ2-6, with 11 bases that match TRBD2. The specimen was peripheral blood. This receptor was identified in an elderly man with acute or convalescent COVID-19. In DNA, the CDR3 is TGTGCCACAAATAGCGGGGGGGCCGATGGGGCCAACGTCCTGACTTTC. Its translation: CATNSGGADGANVLTF.